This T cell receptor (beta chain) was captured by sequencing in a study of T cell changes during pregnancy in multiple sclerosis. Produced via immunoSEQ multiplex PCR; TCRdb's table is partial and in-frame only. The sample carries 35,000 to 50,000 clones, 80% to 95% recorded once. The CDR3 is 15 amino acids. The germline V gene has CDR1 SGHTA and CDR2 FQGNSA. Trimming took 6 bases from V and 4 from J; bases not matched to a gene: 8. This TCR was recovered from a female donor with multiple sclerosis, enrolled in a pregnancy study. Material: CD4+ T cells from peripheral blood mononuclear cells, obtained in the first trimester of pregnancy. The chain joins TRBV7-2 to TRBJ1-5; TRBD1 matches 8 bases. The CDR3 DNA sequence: TGTGCCAGCAGTCAAGCGACAGGGGTTAATCAGCCCCAGCATTTT. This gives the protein CASSQATGVNQPQHF.